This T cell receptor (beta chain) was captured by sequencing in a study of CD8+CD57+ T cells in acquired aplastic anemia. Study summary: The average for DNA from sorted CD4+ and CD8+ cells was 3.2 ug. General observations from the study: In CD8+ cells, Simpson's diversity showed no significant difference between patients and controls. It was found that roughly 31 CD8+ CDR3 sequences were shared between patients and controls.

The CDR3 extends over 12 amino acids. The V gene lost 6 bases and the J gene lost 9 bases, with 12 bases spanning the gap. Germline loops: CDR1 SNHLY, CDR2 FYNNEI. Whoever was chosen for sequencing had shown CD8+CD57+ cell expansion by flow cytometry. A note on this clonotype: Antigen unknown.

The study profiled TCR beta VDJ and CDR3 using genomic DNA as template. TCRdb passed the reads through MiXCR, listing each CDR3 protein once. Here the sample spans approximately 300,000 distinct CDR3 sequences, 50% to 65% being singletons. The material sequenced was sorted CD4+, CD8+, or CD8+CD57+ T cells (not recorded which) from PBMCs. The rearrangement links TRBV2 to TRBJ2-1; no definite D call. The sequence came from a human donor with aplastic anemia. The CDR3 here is CASSKLPTEQFF. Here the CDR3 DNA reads TGTGCCAGCAGCAAACTACCTACTGAGCAGTTCTTC.